The present T cell receptor beta chain was sequenced within a study of T cell repertoires and Cas9 in healthy adults. Overall study: SpCas9-reactive CD4 and CD8 T cells were characterized for potency, cytotoxicity and lineage. Findings of the study overall: SpCas9-reactive regulatory T cells reportedly mitigated SpCas9-reactive effector T cells in vitro.

This clone has only one observation. The antigen is undetermined. The same CDR3 also results from other DNA sequences found in this sample. The junction had 4 bases not matched to a gene; V was cut back by 5 bases and J by 2 bases. The CDR3 length is 15 residues. Per germline, CDR1 MNHNS and CDR2 SASEGT. The method was immunoSEQ multiplex PCR; TCRdb's version includes in-frame clones alone and lacks a portion of them. The data hold about 15,000 clones, with around nine tenths observed a single time. Input material: Tregs (CD4+, CD25+, CD127-, CD137-, CD154-) from PBMCs; culture status not recorded. The sequence was collected from a human donor in good health. The genes are TRBV6-1 and TRBJ1-3, with 9 bases matching TRBD1. The CDR3 here is CASSLQGAAGNTIYF. CDR3 DNA sequence: TGTGCCAGCAGTTTACAGGGGGCAGCTGGAAACACCATATATTTT.